Reported below is one TCR beta chain. Original handling: How many nucleated cells were present was estimated from reference gene primer amplification. The data were produced by immunoSEQ multiplex PCR, yet TCRdb's version contains in-frame clones alone and is incomplete. The DNA was the basis for D and trimming; V, J and clone size are from that table. In the table there are around 280,000 clones, roughly 86% of which are singletons. These data come from a study of blood T cell repertoires in COVID-19. Study details: Samples came from the United States, Italy and Spain, spanning acute and convalescent COVID-19. Sources were T cells, B-cell-depleted T cells, or PBMCs; the material itself was cDNA or gDNA.

The CDR3 has 14 amino acids. Losses at the gene ends were 7 bases for V and 5 bases for J; bases not matched to a gene: 9. Germline V gene sequence: CDR1 SGHTA, CDR2 FQGNSA. The receptor was isolated from a young woman who had recovered from COVID-19. The chain employs TRBV7-2 and TRBJ2-5; 8 bases match TRBD1. Sequencing was done on a sample of peripheral blood. DNA for the CDR3: TGTGCCAGCAAACCCCGGACAGGGTCCGAGACCCAGTACTTC. It specifies CASKPRTGSETQYF.